The rows below give T cell receptor beta chains drawn from one sample of a study of cytomegalovirus exposure and HLA in healthy donors. Measured with immunoSEQ multiplex PCR; TCRdb has only the in-frame clones, and not every one. The sample lists roughly 120,000 clones, about four fifths occurring once. The sample comprised PBMCs. These receptors came from a woman aged 18-30 years in good health and CMV-seronegative. CDR3s include the opening cysteine and the closing phenylalanine or tryptophan. Fields, in order: V gene, J gene, D gene, clone size, CDR3 protein, CDR3 DNA. D genes are given only for firm matches. Where a row states a size, it is once, few, many or the class of an expanded clone; other rows omit it.

v_gene: TRBV6-5; j_gene: TRBJ2-1; d_gene: TRBD1; abundance: NA; CDR3aa: CASSRTGRSNEQFF; CDR3nt: TGTGCCAGCAGTCGGACAGGTAGAAGCAATGAGCAGTTCTTC
v_gene: TRBV5-1; j_gene: TRBJ2-3; d_gene: NA; abundance: few; CDR3aa: CASSLVAGDTQYF; CDR3nt: TGCGCCAGCAGCTTGGTGGCAGGGGATACGCAGTATTTT
v_gene: TRBV28; j_gene: TRBJ1-5; d_gene: NA; abundance: NA; CDR3aa: CASSSGNQPQHF; CDR3nt: TGTGCCAGCAGTTCAGGGAATCAGCCCCAGCATTTT
v_gene: TRBV27; j_gene: TRBJ2-7; d_gene: TRBD2; abundance: NA; CDR3aa: CASKAGGRDEQYF; CDR3nt: TGTGCCAGCAAAGCGGGGGGGCGGGACGAGCAGTACTTC
v_gene: TRBV27; j_gene: TRBJ1-1; d_gene: NA; abundance: NA; CDR3aa: CASRESGTEAFF; CDR3nt: TGTGCCAGCAGAGAATCGGGCACTGAAGCTTTCTTT
v_gene: TRBV28; j_gene: TRBJ2-3; d_gene: NA; abundance: NA; CDR3aa: CASSFLGTSTDTQYF; CDR3nt: TGTGCCAGCAGTTTTTTAGGGACTAGCACAGATACGCAGTATTTT
v_gene: TRBV5-1; j_gene: TRBJ1-6; d_gene: NA; abundance: few; CDR3aa: CASSLGAPPLHF; CDR3nt: TGCGCCAGCAGCTTGGGGGCGCCACCCCTCCACTTT
v_gene: TRBV28; j_gene: TRBJ1-2; d_gene: TRBD1; abundance: NA; CDR3aa: CASSLSGQGYGYTF; CDR3nt: TGTGCCAGCAGCCTATCTGGACAGGGCTATGGCTACACCTTC
v_gene: TRBV28; j_gene: TRBJ1-2; d_gene: TRBD1; abundance: NA; CDR3aa: CASSYGQGRPGIYGYTF; CDR3nt: TGTGCCAGCAGCTACGGACAGGGGAGACCGGGGATCTATGGCTACACCTTC
v_gene: TRBV6-5; j_gene: TRBJ2-1; d_gene: TRBD2; abundance: NA; CDR3aa: CASSLAGGLGNEQFF; CDR3nt: TGTGCCAGCAGTCTAGCGGGGGGCCTGGGGAATGAGCAGTTCTTC
v_gene: TRBV6-4; j_gene: TRBJ1-2; d_gene: TRBD1; abundance: NA; CDR3aa: CASSSAGTGVGYTF; CDR3nt: TGTGCCAGCAGTTCTGCCGGGACAGGGGTCGGCTACACCTTC
v_gene: TRBV30; j_gene: TRBJ1-2; d_gene: TRBD1; abundance: NA; CDR3aa: CAWSVQTGTGSGYTF; CDR3nt: TGTGCCTGGAGTGTCCAGACCGGGACAGGGAGTGGCTACACCTTC
v_gene: TRBV19; j_gene: TRBJ1-4; d_gene: TRBD1; abundance: once; CDR3aa: CASSIGGTGGEKLFF; CDR3nt: TGTGCCAGTAGTATAGGAGGGACAGGGGGTGAAAAACTGTTTTTT
v_gene: TRBV6-1; j_gene: TRBJ2-3; d_gene: TRBD2; abundance: NA; CDR3aa: CASSEALSGGPGDTQYF; CDR3nt: TGTGCCAGCAGTGAAGCGCTGTCGGGGGGGCCGGGAGATACGCAGTATTTT
v_gene: TRBV6-6; j_gene: TRBJ1-3; d_gene: TRBD1; abundance: few; CDR3aa: CASSLTGERNTIYF; CDR3nt: TGTGCCAGCAGCCTGACAGGGGAGAGAAACACCATATATTTT
v_gene: TRBV7-9; j_gene: TRBJ1-1; d_gene: NA; abundance: NA; CDR3aa: CASRRRKGVESNTEAFF; CDR3nt: TGTGCCAGCAGACGACGCAAGGGGGTGGAGTCGAACACTGAAGCTTTCTTT
v_gene: TRBV5-1; j_gene: TRBJ2-3; d_gene: NA; abundance: NA; CDR3aa: CASSEDSRISDTQYF; CDR3nt: TGCGCCAGCAGCGAGGACTCTCGAATATCAGATACGCAGTATTTT
v_gene: TRBV15; j_gene: TRBJ1-2; d_gene: TRBD1; abundance: NA; CDR3aa: CATSRATGSNYGYTF; CDR3nt: TGTGCCACCAGCAGAGCGACAGGGTCGAACTATGGCTACACCTTC
v_gene: TRBV2; j_gene: TRBJ1-2; d_gene: TRBD1; abundance: few; CDR3aa: CASRGDSSFYGYTF; CDR3nt: TGTGCCAGCAGGGGGGACAGCTCCTTCTATGGCTACACCTTC
v_gene: TRBV6-1; j_gene: TRBJ1-2; d_gene: NA; abundance: NA; CDR3aa: CASSELALSYGYTF; CDR3nt: TGTGCCAGCAGTGAACTAGCCCTTAGCTATGGCTACACCTTC
v_gene: TRBV30; j_gene: TRBJ1-1; d_gene: TRBD1; abundance: few; CDR3aa: CAWSDGQGGTEAFF; CDR3nt: TGTGCCTGGAGTGATGGACAGGGTGGGACTGAAGCTTTCTTT
v_gene: TRBV2; j_gene: TRBJ2-2; d_gene: NA; abundance: few; CDR3aa: CASTEGGAGELFF; CDR3nt: TGTGCCAGCACCGAAGGGGGAGCCGGGGAGCTGTTTTTT
v_gene: TRBV5-6; j_gene: TRBJ1-3; d_gene: NA; abundance: NA; CDR3aa: CASSFEQVGNTIYF; CDR3nt: TGTGCCAGCAGCTTTGAACAAGTTGGAAACACCATATATTTT
v_gene: TRBV9; j_gene: TRBJ2-7; d_gene: TRBD1; abundance: NA; CDR3aa: CASSVGQGEYEQYF; CDR3nt: TGTGCCAGCAGCGTAGGACAGGGGGAATACGAGCAGTACTTC
v_gene: TRBV28; j_gene: TRBJ2-6; d_gene: TRBD1; abundance: NA; CDR3aa: CASRPGQGTWGANVLTF; CDR3nt: TGTGCCAGCAGGCCGGGACAGGGGACTTGGGGGGCCAACGTCCTGACTTTC
v_gene: TRBV4-1; j_gene: TRBJ1-1; d_gene: TRBD1; abundance: NA; CDR3aa: CASSQGQGSEAFF; CDR3nt: TGCGCCAGCAGCCAGGGACAGGGCAGTGAAGCTTTCTTT
v_gene: TRBV9; j_gene: TRBJ2-7; d_gene: NA; abundance: NA; CDR3aa: CASSAPGGRFGEQYF; CDR3nt: TGTGCCAGCAGCGCACCCGGGGGACGGTTTGGCGAGCAGTACTTC
v_gene: TRBV15; j_gene: TRBJ1-2; d_gene: NA; abundance: NA; CDR3aa: CATSRDGGYRDGYTF; CDR3nt: TGTGCCACCAGCAGAGACGGCGGGTACAGGGATGGCTACACCTTC
v_gene: TRBV19; j_gene: TRBJ2-7; d_gene: NA; abundance: NA; CDR3aa: CASSARGTSYSYEQYF; CDR3nt: TGTGCCAGTAGTGCCAGAGGGACATCCTACTCCTACGAGCAGTACTTC
v_gene: TRBV7-9; j_gene: TRBJ2-7; d_gene: NA; abundance: few; CDR3aa: CASSPVGTSAYEQYF; CDR3nt: TGTGCCAGCAGCCCCGTTGGGACTTCAGCCTACGAGCAGTACTTC
v_gene: TRBV7-7; j_gene: TRBJ2-7; d_gene: TRBD2; abundance: few; CDR3aa: CASSLGHGGAYEQYF; CDR3nt: TGTGCTAGCAGCTTAGGTCACGGGGGGGCCTACGAGCAGTACTTC